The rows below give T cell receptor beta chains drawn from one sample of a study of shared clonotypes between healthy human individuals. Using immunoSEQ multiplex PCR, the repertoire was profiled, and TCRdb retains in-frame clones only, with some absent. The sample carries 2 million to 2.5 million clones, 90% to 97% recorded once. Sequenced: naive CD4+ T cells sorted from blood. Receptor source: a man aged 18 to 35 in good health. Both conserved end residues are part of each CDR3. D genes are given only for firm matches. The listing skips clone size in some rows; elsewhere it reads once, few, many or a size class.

CASSLSTGKNSPLHF	TGTGCCAGCAGTTTATCGACAGGGAAGAATTCACCCCTCCACTTT	TRBJ1-6	15	TRBV27	TRBD1	-
CASSSTDGGRTQYF	TGTGCCAGCAGCTCCACGGACGGGGGTAGGACCCAGTACTTC	TRBJ2-5	14	TRBV9	-	-
CASSSSTSGDANTGELFF	TGTGCCAGCAGTTCCTCGACTAGCGGGGACGCGAACACCGGGGAGCTGTTTTTT	TRBJ2-2	18	TRBV27	TRBD2	-
CASSLERINTEAFF	TGTGCCAGCAGCTTAGAGAGGATCAACACTGAAGCTTTCTTT	TRBJ1-1	14	TRBV7-2	-	-
CASNGGDGTGELFF	TGTGCCAGCAATGGGGGGGACGGCACCGGGGAGCTGTTTTTT	TRBJ2-2	14	TRBV6-1	TRBD2	-
CASSQVGTGASYEQYF	TGCGCCAGCAGCCAGGTCGGGACAGGGGCCTCCTACGAGCAGTACTTC	TRBJ2-7	16	TRBV4-1	TRBD1	-
CASSLEAGYNEKLFF	TGTGCCAGCAGCTTGGAGGCAGGCTATAATGAAAAACTGTTTTTT	TRBJ1-4	15	TRBV5-4	-	-
CASSISRTAPGYTF	TGTGCCAGTAGTATCAGTCGGACAGCTCCTGGCTACACCTTC	TRBJ1-2	14	TRBV19	-	-
CASSPQLAGGPYEQYF	TGTGCCAGCAGCCCCCAGCTAGCGGGAGGGCCCTACGAGCAGTACTTC	TRBJ2-7	16	TRBV11-2	TRBD2	-
CASSGGSNQPQHF	TGTGCCAGCTCTGGAGGGAGCAATCAGCCCCAGCATTTT	TRBJ1-5	13	TRBV28	-	-
CASSLQENTDTQYF	TGTGCCAGCAGCCTACAGGAGAACACAGATACGCAGTATTTT	TRBJ2-3	14	TRBV7-9	-	once
CASRPGQGPQYF	TGTGCCAGCAGACCGGGACAGGGACCCCAGTACTTC	TRBJ2-5	12	TRBV2	TRBD1	-
CASSEEAGIGNQPQHF	TGTGCCAGCAGTGAAGAGGCAGGGATAGGGAATCAGCCCCAGCATTTT	TRBJ1-5	16	TRBV2	-	-
CASSLVDGSYEQYF	TGCGCCAGCAGCTTGGTGGACGGCTCCTACGAGCAGTACTTC	TRBJ2-7	14	TRBV5-1	-	-
CASSLSGDTDTQYF	TGCGCCAGCAGCTTGAGCGGAGACACAGATACGCAGTATTTT	TRBJ2-3	14	TRBV5-1	-	-
CASSQSKNSPLHF	TGTGCCAGCAGTCAGAGCAAAAATTCACCCCTCCACTTT	TRBJ1-6	13	TRBV9	-	-
CASSPRVGLNEKLFF	TGTGCCAGCAGCCCCCGGGTGGGCCTTAATGAAAAACTGTTTTTT	TRBJ1-4	15	TRBV6-1	-	-
CASNRDITGELFF	TGTGCCAGCAATCGGGACATAACCGGGGAGCTGTTTTTT	TRBJ2-2	13	TRBV6-1	-	-
CAWSVEGDRVNYNEQFF	TGTGCCTGGAGTGTTGAAGGGGACAGGGTAAATTACAATGAGCAGTTCTTC	TRBJ2-1	17	TRBV30	TRBD1	-
CATSLDRGSYNEQFF	TGTGCCACCAGCCTGGACAGGGGCTCCTACAATGAGCAGTTCTTC	TRBJ2-1	15	TRBV15	TRBD1	-
CASTFRDISEQYF	TGTGCCAGCACCTTCCGGGACATCTCCGAGCAGTACTTC	TRBJ2-7	13	TRBV5-6	-	-
CAWSAPWGNTEAFF	TGTGCCTGGAGCGCACCGTGGGGGAACACTGAAGCTTTCTTT	TRBJ1-1	14	TRBV30	-	-
CASSFTGGTGELFF	TGTGCCAGCAGTTTTACAGGGGGCACCGGGGAGCTGTTTTTT	TRBJ2-2	14	TRBV25-1	TRBD1	-
CASSLSGGSGTEAFF	TGCGCCAGCAGCTTGTCAGGGGGAAGTGGGACTGAAGCTTTCTTT	TRBJ1-1	15	TRBV5-1	TRBD1	-
CASSRGTKTKGEQYF	TGTGCCAGCAGTAGGGGGACCAAGACTAAAGGGGAGCAGTACTTC	TRBJ2-7	15	TRBV6-5	-	-
CASSAPGQGRTGELFF	TGCGCCAGCAGCGCACCGGGACAGGGACGCACCGGGGAGCTGTTTTTT	TRBJ2-2	16	TRBV5-1	TRBD1	-
CASSLSPGVNYGYTF	TGTGCCAGCAGTTTATCCCCAGGGGTGAACTATGGCTACACCTTC	TRBJ1-2	15	TRBV28	-	-
CASSRDTDTQYF	TGTGCCAGCAGCAGGGATACAGATACGCAGTATTTT	TRBJ2-3	12	TRBV7-9	-	-
CASTGVNAGANVLTF	TGTGCCAGCACCGGCGTAAACGCTGGGGCCAACGTCCTGACTTTC	TRBJ2-6	15	TRBV28	-	-
CASQRDREAFF	TGTGCCAGCCAAAGAGACAGAGAAGCTTTCTTT	TRBJ1-1	11	TRBV6-5	-	-
CTSTLGPQDYEQYF	TGTACATCAACTTTGGGACCTCAGGATTACGAGCAGTACTTC	TRBJ2-7	14	TRBV6-1	-	-
CASSAGYYEQYF	TGTGCCAGCAGTGCCGGATACTACGAGCAGTACTTC	TRBJ2-7	12	TRBV6-1	-	-
CASSVPSSYNEQFF	TGTGCCAGCAGTGTACCCAGCTCCTACAATGAGCAGTTCTTC	TRBJ2-1	14	TRBV5-4	-	once
CASSSGTGTGKNIQYF	TGCGCCAGCAGCTCAGGGACCGGGACAGGTAAAAACATTCAGTACTTC	TRBJ2-4	16	TRBV5-1	TRBD1	once